These 23 T cell receptor beta chains originate from one sample sequenced in a study of cytotoxic CD8 clonotypes in ibrutinib-treated CLL. Produced via immunoSEQ multiplex PCR; TCRdb's table is partial and in-frame only. The sample records nearly 300,000 clones, around 76% being singletons. This sample comprised PBMCs, obtained at disease progression, from a patient treated with ibrutinib. These receptors originate from a human donor with chronic lymphocytic leukemia.

The V call is TRBV2, the J call TRBJ2-7, with 12 bases that match TRBD2. Losses at the gene ends were 9 bases for V and 0 bases for J; bases not matched to a gene: 9. The CDR3 sequence is 16 residues long. The germline V gene encodes CDR1 SNHLY and CDR2 FYNNEI. The CDR3, as DNA: TGTGCCAGAGCGGGACTAGCGGGCCTGAGCTCCTACGAGCAGTACTTC. Translating it yields CARAGLAGLSSYEQYF.

V gene TRBV7-9 combines with J gene TRBJ2-5; D remains ambiguous. The V and J ends lost 5 bases and 4 bases respectively, with 11 bases between them. Looked up from germline, CDR1 is SEHNR and CDR2 is FQNEAQ (reference sequence). The CDR3 totals 13 residues. CDR3: CASSVRLIETQYF. As DNA, the CDR3 is TGTGCCAGCAGCGTCCGCCTTATAGAGACCCAGTACTTC.

The V call is TRBV4-1, the J call TRBJ2-1; D is unclear. V was pared by 4 bases and J by 7 bases, with 14 bases between. CDR3 length: 14 residues. Germline-derived CDR1 and CDR2 are MGHRA and YSYEKL. CDR3 in amino acids: CASSLTFVGNEQFF. In DNA form, the CDR3 reads TGCGCCAGCAGCCTAACCTTCGTGGGGAATGAGCAGTTCTTC.

The CDR3 DNA is TGTGCCATCAGTGACTTAGGGCGGGGAGAGCAGTACTTC. This encodes CAISDLGRGEQYF. The chain uses TRBV10-3 and TRBJ2-7; D possibly corresponds to TRBD2 (6 bases). CDR3 size: 13 residues. Germline lookup yields CDR1 ENHRY and CDR2 SYGVKD. Trimming removed 3 bases at V and 7 bases at J, with 13 bases between.

V is TRBV7-8 and J is TRBJ2-7, with D tentatively TRBD2 (6 bases). V dropped 6 bases and J dropped 2 bases, with 17 bases sitting between them. This CDR3 has 15 amino acids. Per germline, CDR1 SGHVS and CDR2 FQNEAQ. The CDR3 coding sequence is TGTGCCAGCAGGTGGGGCTCTAGCGAGGCCTACGAGCAGTACTTC. Protein: CASRWGSSEAYEQYF.

The V gene is TRBV6-1, the J gene TRBJ1-2; the D gene is possibly TRBD1 (5 bases). The CDR3 sequence is 14 residues long. Germline-derived CDR1 and CDR2 are MNHNS and SASEGT. V shed 3 bases and J shed 1 base, with 9 bases lying between them. This chain's CDR3 is CASSDRAVNYGYTF. CDR3 coding DNA: TGTGCCAGCAGTGACAGGGCGGTTAACTATGGCTACACCTTC.

This clone showed up just once. The CDR3 bases are TGCAGCGTTGAGCGTCTCAACAATGAGCAGTTCTTC. Protein: CSVERLNNEQFF. The rearrangement uses TRBV29-1 and TRBJ2-1; no definite D call. The CDR3 sequence is 12 residues long. The germline V and J ends were trimmed by 3 bases and 5 bases, with 8 bases remaining between them. Germline loops: CDR1 SQVTM, CDR2 ANQGSEA.

In its sample, this clone was seen a few times. The CDR3 DNA reads TGTGCCAGTAGTATTATCGGCGGGACAGAGACCCAGTACTTC. It codes for CASSIIGGTETQYF. V and J are TRBV19 and TRBJ2-5; D might be TRBD2 (6 bases). Trimming removed 3 bases at V and 4 bases at J, with 12 bases between. CDR1 and CDR2 (germline): LNHDA, SQIVND (reference sequence). The CDR3 covers 14 residues.

CDR3 DNA: TGCGCCAGCAGCCAAGACGGGGATCCCTACAATGAGCAGTTCTTC. It codes for CASSQDGDPYNEQFF. The chain carries TRBV4-1 and TRBJ2-1; D might be TRBD2 (5 bases). Deletions cut 0 bases from V and 2 bases from J, with 8 bases between. Germline V gene sequence: CDR1 MGHRA, CDR2 YSYEKL. The CDR3 spans 15 residues.

The genes are TRBV29-1 and TRBJ2-3; TRBD2 aligns across 9 bases. Unmatched junction bases numbered 5, after V lost 5 bases and J lost 2 bases. The CDR3 covers 14 residues. The germline V gene encodes CDR1 SQVTM and CDR2 ANQGSEA. CDR3 in DNA: TGCAGCGTTCACCCTAGCGGGGTCACAGATACGCAGTATTTT. Translating gives CSVHPSGVTDTQYF.

This chain uses TRBV27 with TRBJ2-1, with unresolved D. V was shortened by 2 bases and J by 0 bases, with 8 bases between the two germline ends. This CDR3 is built from 15 residues. Germline V gene sequence: CDR1 MNHEY, CDR2 SMNVEV (reference sequence). The CDR3 DNA sequence: TGTGCCAGCAGTTTAGGCCCTAGCTCCTACAATGAGCAGTTCTTC. This encodes CASSLGPSSYNEQFF.

The V and J genes are TRBV4-1 and TRBJ1-4; possibly TRBD1 for D (6 bases). CDR1 is MGHRA, CDR2 YSYEKL, per germline. CDR3 length equals 16 residues. Trimming shortened V by 1 base and J by 4 bases, and 13 bases separated the two germline ends. The CDR3 loop is CASSQVLGGLNEKLFF. CDR3 DNA: TGCGCCAGCAGCCAAGTCTTGGGGGGCCTTAATGAAAAACTGTTTTTT.

This chain uses TRBV7-3 with TRBJ2-1; TRBD2 agrees at 16 bases. The CDR3 consists of 17 residues. Trimming cost V 2 bases and J 9 bases; bases outside gene matches: 7. Germline values: CDR1 SGHTA, CDR2 FQGTGA. The CDR3, as DNA: TGTGCCAGCAGCTTAGTCTCGGGACTAGCGGGAGGGAGTGAGCAGTTCTTC. Translated, it gives CASSLVSGLAGGSEQFF.

This clone was recorded once. V usage is TRBV9 and J usage is TRBJ1-4; 8 nucleotides align to TRBD1. This CDR3 is built from 16 residues. Trimming took 2 bases from V and 5 from J; bases not matched to a gene: 8. CDR1 and CDR2 (germline): SGDLS, YYNGEE. CDR3 region: CASSVGTGGLNEKLFF. The CDR3, as DNA: TGTGCCAGCAGCGTGGGGACAGGCGGCTTGAATGAAAAACTGTTTTTT.

The chain carries TRBV5-4 and TRBJ2-7, with a possible D match to TRBD2 (6 bases). Germline CDR1 is SGHNT and CDR2 is YYREEE (reference sequence). CDR3 length equals 15 residues. The V and J ends lost 2 bases and 6 bases respectively, with 18 bases between them. The CDR3: CASSFPTGEGSEQYF. CDR3 nucleotides: TGTGCCAGCAGCTTCCCAACGGGAGAGGGCTCCGAGCAGTACTTC.

This clone was seen a few times. The chain couples TRBV28 to TRBJ1-1; D is unresolved. Trimming removed 1 base from V and 1 base from J, with 10 bases in between. Germline V gene lookup returns CDR1 MDHEN and CDR2 SYDVKM. This CDR3 contains 15 residues. This chain's CDR3 is CASSLFPAPNTEAFF. The CDR3 nucleotides are TGTGCCAGCAGTTTATTCCCAGCTCCGAACACTGAAGCTTTCTTT.

V is TRBV7-6 and J is TRBJ2-6, with D perhaps TRBD2 (5 bases). The CDR3 is made up of 17 amino acids. Trimming took 5 bases from V and 0 from J, leaving 14 bases between them. The germline CDR1 and CDR2 sequences are SGHVS and FNYEAQ. The CDR3 DNA follows: TGTGCCAGCAGCCCGAGGCCCGGGAACTCTGGGGCCAACGTCCTGACTTTC. Amino acid sequence: CASSPRPGNSGANVLTF.

The rearrangement uses TRBV28 and TRBJ2-2; 10 bases match TRBD1. V shed 6 bases and J 4 bases; nucleotides not matched to a gene: 5. The germline V gene encodes CDR1 MDHEN and CDR2 SYDVKM. The CDR3 spans 15 residues. CDR3 protein: CASRPTGGGTGELFF. The CDR3 DNA reads as TGTGCCAGCAGGCCGACAGGGGGCGGCACCGGGGAGCTGTTTTTT.

The rearrangement joins TRBV5-1 to TRBJ2-1; 7 positions match TRBD1. Per the germline V gene, CDR1 is SGHRS and CDR2 is YFSETQ. This CDR3 has 15 residues. The V and J ends lost 2 bases and 5 bases, in that order; junction bases with no gene match: 7. The CDR3 reads CASSLEGQGDNEQFF. CDR3 nucleotides: TGCGCCAGCAGCTTAGAGGGGCAGGGGGACAATGAGCAGTTCTTC.

CDR3 region: CSGGTGEPENIQYF. Written as DNA, the CDR3 is TGCAGCGGGGGGACAGGGGAACCCGAAAACATTCAGTACTTC. The chain joins TRBV29-1 to TRBJ2-4; TRBD1 matches 10 bases. With 7 bases clipped from V and 5 bases from J, the junction kept 8 bases outside the gene matches. CDR1 is SQVTM and CDR2 is ANQGSEA in the germline V gene. The CDR3 extends over 14 amino acids.

In its sample, this clone was seen once. V is TRBV7-3 and J is TRBJ2-2; D gene uncertain. Trimming left V 1 base short and J 1 base short, with 4 bases between. Looked up from germline, CDR1 is SGHTA and CDR2 is FQGTGA. CDR3 length: 14 residues. CDR3 nucleotide sequence: TGTGCCAGCAGCTTAAACTGGAACACCGGGGAGCTGTTTTTT. Residues: CASSLNWNTGELFF.

The chain links TRBV28 to TRBJ1-3; unclear D gene. Germline-derived CDR1 and CDR2 are MDHEN and SYDVKM. The CDR3 covers 15 residues. V lost 0 bases and J lost 0, with 6 bases in between. The DNA of the CDR3 is TGTGCCAGCAGTTTATGGCAGGCCTCTGGAAACACCATATATTTT. It specifies CASSLWQASGNTIYF.

As regards this clone: The sample contains more than one DNA sequence encoding this CDR3. The rearrangement uses TRBV9 and TRBJ2-7, with D possibly matching TRBD2 (5 bases). The length of the CDR3 is 15 residues. Germline values: CDR1 SGDLS, CDR2 YYNGEE. V gave up 0 bases and J gave up 2 bases, with 12 bases separating them. The DNA for the CDR3 is TGTGCCAGCAGCGTAGGTGGAGGAAGTGCCTACGAGCAGTACTTC. Amino acids: CASSVGGGSAYEQYF.